This T cell receptor beta chain was identified in a study of blood T cell repertoires in COVID-19. Study-wide background: Acute and convalescent COVID-19 samples came from the United States, Italy and Spain.

Here immunoSEQ multiplex PCR was the method, and the copy in TCRdb shows in-frame clones only, minus some. The sample lists fewer than 150,000 clones; 60% to 85% were seen once. Material: peripheral blood. This TCR derives from a man aged 70-80 years with acute or convalescent COVID-19.

The CDR3 is CASSQVTLLSGNTIYF. CDR3 coding DNA: TGCGCCAGCAGCCAAGTAACTTTGCTCTCTGGAAACACCATATATTTT. The chain employs TRBV4-3 and TRBJ1-3; D is undetermined. The CDR3 runs to 16 residues. Germline lookup yields CDR1 LGHNA and CDR2 YSLEER. V was clipped by 1 base and J by 0 bases, with 10 bases between them.